This TCR beta chain comes out of a study of STAT3 mutations in large granular lymphocyte leukemia. As for the study in general: Roughly half of the longitudinally sequenced T-LGLL patients carried detectable canonical activating STAT3 mutations. Over half of T-LGLL patients had one or more immunosuppressive regimens. Overall study findings and caveats: Every T-LGLL patient had at least one immunodominant TCRbeta clonotype. TCR clonotype switching after therapy occurred in about 30% of the 18 patients.

TCRbeta libraries averaged about 44,000 productive templates per sample. This table comes from immunoSEQ multiplex PCR, and its TCRdb copy is limited to in-frame clones, with some not included. The sample consists of around 3,200 clones, more than 75% of them appearing once. Remarks on this clone: Antigen unknown.

Germline lookup yields CDR1 MNHEY and CDR2 SMNVEV (reference sequence). The J segment lost 1 base and the V segment lost 7 bases, leaving 2 bases of the junction unmatched. CDR3 length equals 13 residues. Sample: peripheral blood mononuclear cells. This rearrangement joins TRBV27 to TRBJ1-1; 8 bases agree with TRBD1. The clonotype comes from a man aged 40-55 years with T-cell large granular lymphocyte leukemia. Some clones in this sample may be carry-over from other donors' samples. Here the CDR3 reads CASNTGGNTEAFF. In DNA form, the CDR3 reads TGTGCCAGCAACACAGGGGGGAACACTGAAGCTTTCTTT.